The clone carrying this T cell receptor (beta chain) was seen repeatedly, ten times or more. The source of the sample is a study of CD8 T cells in ankylosing spondylitis. The CDR3 has 12 residues. Germline CDR1 is DFQATT and CDR2 is SNEGSKA (reference sequence). V was shortened by 6 bases and J by 6 bases, with 12 bases between the two germline ends. Quantitative 5'-RACE was performed with molecular barcodes, and it yielded the TCR beta libraries. One entry per CDR3 protein results from TCRdb running MiXCR on the 5' RACE reads. In the table there are a few hundred thousand distinct CDR3 sequences, about 11% of which are singletons.

The chain is built from TRBV20-1 and TRBJ2-4; the D gene is possibly TRBD2 (6 bases). Sequenced material: blood, either unsorted or a sorted T cell fraction (not recorded which). The sequence came from a male donor with ankylosing spondylitis or in good health (not recorded which). Here the CDR3 DNA reads TGCAGTGCCCTGGGAGGCGGAAACATTCAGTACTTC. Encoded protein: CSALGGGNIQYF.